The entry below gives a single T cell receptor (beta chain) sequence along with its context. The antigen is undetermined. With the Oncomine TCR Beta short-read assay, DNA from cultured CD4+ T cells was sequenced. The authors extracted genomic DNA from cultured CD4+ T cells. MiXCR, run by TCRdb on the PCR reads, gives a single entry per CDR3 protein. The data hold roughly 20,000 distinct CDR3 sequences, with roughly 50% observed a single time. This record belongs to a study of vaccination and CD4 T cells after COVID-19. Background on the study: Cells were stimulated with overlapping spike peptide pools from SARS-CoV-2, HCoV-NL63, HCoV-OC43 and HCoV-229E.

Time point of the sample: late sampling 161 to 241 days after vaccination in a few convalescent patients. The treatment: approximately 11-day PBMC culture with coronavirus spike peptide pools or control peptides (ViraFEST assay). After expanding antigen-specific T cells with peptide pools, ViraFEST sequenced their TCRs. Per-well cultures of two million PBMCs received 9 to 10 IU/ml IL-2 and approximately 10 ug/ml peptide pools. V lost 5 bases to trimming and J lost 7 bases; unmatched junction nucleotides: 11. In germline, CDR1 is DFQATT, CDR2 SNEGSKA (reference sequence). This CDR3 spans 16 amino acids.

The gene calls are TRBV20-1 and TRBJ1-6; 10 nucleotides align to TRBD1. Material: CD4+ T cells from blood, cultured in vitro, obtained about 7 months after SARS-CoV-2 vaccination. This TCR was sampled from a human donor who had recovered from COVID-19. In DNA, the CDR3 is TGCAGTGCTCCAGTAGGGGGGACAGGGGAGAATTCACCCCTCCACTTT. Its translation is CSAPVGGTGENSPLHF.